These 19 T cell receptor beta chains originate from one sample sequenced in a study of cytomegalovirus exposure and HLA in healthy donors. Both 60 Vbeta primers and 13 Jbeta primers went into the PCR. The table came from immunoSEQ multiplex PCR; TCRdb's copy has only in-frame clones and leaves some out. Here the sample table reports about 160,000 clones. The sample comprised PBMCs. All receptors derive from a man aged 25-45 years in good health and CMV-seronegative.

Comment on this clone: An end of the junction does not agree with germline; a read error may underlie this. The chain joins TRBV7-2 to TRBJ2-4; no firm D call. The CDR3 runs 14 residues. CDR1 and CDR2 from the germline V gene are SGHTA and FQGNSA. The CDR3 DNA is TGTGCCAGCAGCTTAGGAGGTTTTGACGGTATTCGGTACTTC. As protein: CASSLGGFDGIRYF.

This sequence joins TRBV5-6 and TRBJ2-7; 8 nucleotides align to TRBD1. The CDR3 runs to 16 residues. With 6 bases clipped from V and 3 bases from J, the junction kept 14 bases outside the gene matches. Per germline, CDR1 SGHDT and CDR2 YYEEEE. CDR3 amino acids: CASTVRRTGINYEQYF. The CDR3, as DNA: TGTGCCAGCACCGTTAGAAGGACAGGGATCAACTACGAGCAGTACTTC.

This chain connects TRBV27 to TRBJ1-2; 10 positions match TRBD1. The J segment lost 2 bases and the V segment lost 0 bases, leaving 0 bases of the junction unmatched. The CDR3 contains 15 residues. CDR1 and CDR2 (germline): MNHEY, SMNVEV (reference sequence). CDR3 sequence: CASSLSGQGNYGYTF. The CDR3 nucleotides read TGTGCCAGCAGTTTATCGGGACAGGGGAACTATGGCTACACCTTC.

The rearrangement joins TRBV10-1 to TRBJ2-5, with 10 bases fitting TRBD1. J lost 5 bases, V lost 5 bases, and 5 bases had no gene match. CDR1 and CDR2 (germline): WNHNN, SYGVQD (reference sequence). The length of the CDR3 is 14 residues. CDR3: CASSLDRGRETQYF. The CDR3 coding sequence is TGCGCCAGCAGTCTGGACAGGGGGAGGGAGACCCAGTACTTC.

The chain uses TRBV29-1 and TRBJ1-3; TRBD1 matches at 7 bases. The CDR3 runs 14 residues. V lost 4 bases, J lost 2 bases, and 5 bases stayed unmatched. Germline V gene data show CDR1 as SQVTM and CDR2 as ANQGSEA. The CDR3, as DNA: TGCAGCGTTGGAGAGACAGGGCCTGGAAACACCATATATTTT. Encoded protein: CSVGETGPGNTIYF.

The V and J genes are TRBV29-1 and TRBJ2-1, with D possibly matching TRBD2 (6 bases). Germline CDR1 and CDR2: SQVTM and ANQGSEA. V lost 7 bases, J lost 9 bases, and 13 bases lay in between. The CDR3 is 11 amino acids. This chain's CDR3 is CSAQGGIEQFF. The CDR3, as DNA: TGCAGCGCCCAAGGCGGGATTGAGCAGTTCTTC.

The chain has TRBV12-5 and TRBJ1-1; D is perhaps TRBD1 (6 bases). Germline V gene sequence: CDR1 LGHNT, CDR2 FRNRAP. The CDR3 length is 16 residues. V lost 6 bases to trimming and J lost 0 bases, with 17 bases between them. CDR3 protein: CASGYLGGGMNTEAFF. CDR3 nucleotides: TGTGCTAGTGGGTACCTAGGGGGTGGGATGAACACTGAAGCTTTCTTT.

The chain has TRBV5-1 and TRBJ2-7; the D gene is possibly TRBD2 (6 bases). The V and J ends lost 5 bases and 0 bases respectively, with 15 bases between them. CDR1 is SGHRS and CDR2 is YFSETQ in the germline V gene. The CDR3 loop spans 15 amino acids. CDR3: CASREGTLSSYEQYF. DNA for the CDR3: TGCGCCAGCAGGGAGGGGACTCTTAGCTCCTACGAGCAGTACTTC.

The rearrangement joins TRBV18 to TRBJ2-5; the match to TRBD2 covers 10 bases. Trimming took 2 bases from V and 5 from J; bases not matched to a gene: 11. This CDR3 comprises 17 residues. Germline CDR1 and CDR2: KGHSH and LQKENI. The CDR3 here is CASSPWASGSVEETQYF. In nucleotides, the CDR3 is TGTGCCAGCTCACCATGGGCTAGCGGGAGTGTTGAGGAGACCCAGTACTTC.

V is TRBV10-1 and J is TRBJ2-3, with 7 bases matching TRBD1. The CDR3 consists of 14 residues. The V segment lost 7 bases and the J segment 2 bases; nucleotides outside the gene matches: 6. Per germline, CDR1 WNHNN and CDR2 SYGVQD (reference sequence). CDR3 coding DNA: TGCGCCAGCACCGGGGACAGATACACAGATACGCAGTATTTT. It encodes CASTGDRYTDTQYF.

The CDR3 here is CAWSPLGGSPLHF. The CDR3 nucleotides read TGTGCCTGGAGTCCCTTGGGGGGTTCACCCCTCCACTTT. The rearrangement joins TRBV30 to TRBJ1-6, with D perhaps TRBD1 (5 bases). Germline assignment: CDR1 GTSNPN and CDR2 SVGIG (reference sequence). The V end lost 2 bases, the J end lost 9 bases, and 11 bases lay between the germline ends. The CDR3 runs 13 residues.

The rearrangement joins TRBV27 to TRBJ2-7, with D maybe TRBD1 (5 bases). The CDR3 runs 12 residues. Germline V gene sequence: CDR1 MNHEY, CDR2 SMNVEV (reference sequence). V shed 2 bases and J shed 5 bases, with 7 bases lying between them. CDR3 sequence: CASSLRGDEQYF. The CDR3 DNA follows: TGTGCCAGCAGTTTAAGGGGTGACGAGCAGTACTTC.

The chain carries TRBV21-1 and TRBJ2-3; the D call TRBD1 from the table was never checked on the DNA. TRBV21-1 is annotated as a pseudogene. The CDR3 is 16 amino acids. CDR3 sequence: CASSKAGTEYTDTQYF. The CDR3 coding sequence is TGTGCCAGCAGCAAGGCCGGGACAGAGTACACAGATACGCAGTATTTT.

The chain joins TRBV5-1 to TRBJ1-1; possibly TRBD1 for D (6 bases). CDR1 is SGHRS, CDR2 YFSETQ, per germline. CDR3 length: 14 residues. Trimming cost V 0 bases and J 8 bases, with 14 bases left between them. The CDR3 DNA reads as TGCGCCAGCAGCTTGGCGGGGGGCTCGCGAGAAGCTTTCTTT. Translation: CASSLAGGSREAFF.

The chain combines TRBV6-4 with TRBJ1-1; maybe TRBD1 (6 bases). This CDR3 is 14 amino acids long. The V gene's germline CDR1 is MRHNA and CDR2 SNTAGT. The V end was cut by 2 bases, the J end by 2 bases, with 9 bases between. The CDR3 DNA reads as TGTGCCAGCAGTGACACACAGGGAAACACTGAAGCTTTCTTT. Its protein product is CASSDTQGNTEAFF.

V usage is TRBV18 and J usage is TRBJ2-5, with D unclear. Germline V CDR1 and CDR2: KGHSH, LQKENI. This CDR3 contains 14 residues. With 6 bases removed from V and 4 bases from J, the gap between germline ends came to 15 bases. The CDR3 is CASSPPALRETQYF. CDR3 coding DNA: TGTGCCAGCTCTCCCCCCGCGTTACGAGAGACCCAGTACTTC.

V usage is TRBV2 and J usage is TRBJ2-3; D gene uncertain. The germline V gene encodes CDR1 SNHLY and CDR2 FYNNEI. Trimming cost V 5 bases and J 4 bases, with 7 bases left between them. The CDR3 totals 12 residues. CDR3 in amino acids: CASSMGADTQYF. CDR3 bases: TGTGCCAGCAGTATGGGCGCAGATACGCAGTATTTT. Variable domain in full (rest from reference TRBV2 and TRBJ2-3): EPEVTQTPSHQVTQMGQEVILRCVPISNHLYFYWYRQILGQKVEFLVSFYNNEISEKSEIFDDQFSVERPDGSNFTLKIRSTKLEDSAMYFCASSMGADTQYFGPGTRLTVL.

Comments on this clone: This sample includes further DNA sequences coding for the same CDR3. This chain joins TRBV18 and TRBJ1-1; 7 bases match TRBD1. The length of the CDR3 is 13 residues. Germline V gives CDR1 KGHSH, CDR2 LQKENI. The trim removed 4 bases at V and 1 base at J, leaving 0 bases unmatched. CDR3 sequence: CASSRQGNTEAFF. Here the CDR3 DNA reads TGTGCCAGCTCACGACAGGGGAACACTGAAGCTTTCTTT.

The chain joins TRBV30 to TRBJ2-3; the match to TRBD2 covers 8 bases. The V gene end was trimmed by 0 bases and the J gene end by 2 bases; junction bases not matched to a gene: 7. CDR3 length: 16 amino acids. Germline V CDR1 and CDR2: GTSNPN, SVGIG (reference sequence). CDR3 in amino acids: CAWSVGLAGLTDTQYF. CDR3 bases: TGTGCCTGGAGTGTCGGTCTAGCGGGCCTCACAGATACGCAGTATTTT. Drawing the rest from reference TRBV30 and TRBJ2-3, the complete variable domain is SQTIHQWPATLVQPVGSPLSLECTVEGTSNPNLYWYRQAAGRGLQLLFYSVGIGQISSEVPQNLSASRPQDRQFILSSKKLLLSDSGFYLCAWSVGLAGLTDTQYFGPGTRLTVL.